The 24 T cell receptor beta chains given below trace back to one sample, sequenced in a study of Tregs in tolerant kidney transplant recipients. Mixed chimerism was transient after nonmyeloablative marrow transplants from related graft donors. Repertoires were generated with immunoSEQ multiplex PCR, while TCRdb's copy carries only in-frame clones and drops some. The sample consists of 45,000 or so clones, roughly nine tenths of them appearing once. The specimen was CD8+ T cells from blood (PBMCs), collected 12 months after the transplant. These receptors all stem from a human patient who received a combined kidney and bone marrow transplant. T cells may partly derive from the graft donor.

This chain links TRBV5-4 with TRBJ2-1, with 7 nucleotides matching TRBD1. The germline V gene encodes CDR1 SGHNT and CDR2 YYREEE (reference sequence). V was clipped by 5 bases and J by 0 bases; unmatched bases: 2. The CDR3 spans 14 residues. The CDR3 region has the DNA TGTGCCAGCAGGCCAGGGGGCTCCTACAATGAGCAGTTCTTC. Its translation: CASRPGGSYNEQFF.

The genes are TRBV7-9 and TRBJ2-1; 8 nucleotides align to TRBD2. Germline loops: CDR1 SEHNR, CDR2 FQNEAQ (reference sequence). J was trimmed by 4 bases and V by 1 base; bases with no gene match: 6. This CDR3 is 16 amino acids long. The chain's CDR3 is CASSLGSGGAYNEQFF. The DNA of the CDR3 is TGTGCCAGCAGCTTAGGTTCGGGGGGGGCTTACAATGAGCAGTTCTTC.

Only a few counts were recorded for this clone. The chain employs TRBV10-3 and TRBJ1-4; the D is unclear. Trimming shortened V by 2 bases and J by 0 bases, and 7 bases separated the two germline ends. CDR3 length: 15 residues. The germline V gene encodes CDR1 ENHRY and CDR2 SYGVKD. The CDR3 is CAISESTATNEKLFF. The CDR3 nucleotides are TGTGCCATCAGTGAGAGTACTGCAACTAATGAAAAACTGTTTTTT.

V and J are TRBV27 and TRBJ2-7, with 8 bases aligning to TRBD1. This CDR3 comprises 13 residues. Germline V lookup: CDR1 MNHEY, CDR2 SMNVEV (reference sequence). The trim removed 6 bases at V and 5 bases at J, leaving 6 bases unmatched. The CDR3 spells CASSLDRADEQYF. The CDR3 coding sequence is TGTGCCAGCAGCTTGGACAGGGCTGACGAGCAGTACTTC.

The chain links TRBV7-3 to TRBJ2-1; D is possibly TRBD1 (6 bases). Trimming removed 5 bases from V and 6 bases from J, with 14 bases in between. This CDR3 spans 14 amino acids. Germline lookup yields CDR1 SGHTA and CDR2 FQGTGA. The CDR3 is CASSPGVGLNEQFF. The CDR3, as DNA: TGTGCCAGCAGCCCAGGGGTAGGGCTCAATGAGCAGTTCTTC.

The chain recombines TRBV4-3 with TRBJ2-7; D perhaps matches TRBD2 (6 bases). The CDR3 sequence is 15 residues long. Deletions cut 3 bases from V and 3 bases from J, with 15 bases between. Per the germline V gene, CDR1 is LGHNA and CDR2 is YSLEER. The CDR3 nucleotides are TGCGCCAGCAGCCACGATTCCGGGAGCAACTACGAGCAGTACTTC. Its translation is CASSHDSGSNYEQYF.

The gene calls are TRBV7-9 and TRBJ2-1, with TRBD2 matching 10 bases. With V trimmed by 1 base and J by 4 bases, 1 base remained unmatched. Germline-derived CDR1 and CDR2 are SEHNR and FQNEAQ (reference sequence). The CDR3 consists of 15 residues. The DNA for the CDR3 is TGTGCCAGCAGCTTAGTTAGCGGGGGGTACAATGAGCAGTTCTTC. Translation: CASSLVSGGYNEQFF.

Only a few counts were recorded for this clone. The DNA of the CDR3 is TGTGCCAGCAGCGACAGGGGATCTGAAGCTTTCTTT. This gives the protein CASSDRGSEAFF. This chain joins TRBV5-4 and TRBJ1-1; 8 positions match TRBD1. Trimming removed 4 bases from V and 6 bases from J; junction bases left unmatched: 2. The CDR3 runs 12 residues. Germline-derived CDR1 and CDR2 are SGHNT and YYREEE (reference sequence).

The V call is TRBV6-5, the J call TRBJ2-1, with 10 bases identical to TRBD1. The CDR3 length is 15 residues. V gave up 5 bases and J gave up 7 bases; unmatched junction bases: 8. Germline V lookup: CDR1 MNHEY, CDR2 SVGAGI. The CDR3 spells CASSPGDRGRNEQFF. The CDR3 region has the DNA TGTGCCAGCAGTCCAGGGGACAGGGGTCGGAATGAGCAGTTCTTC.

V usage is TRBV7-2 and J usage is TRBJ1-5; perhaps TRBD1 as D (6 bases). Per germline, CDR1 SGHTA and CDR2 FQGNSA. This CDR3 has 16 residues. Trimming shortened V by 1 base and J by 5 bases, and 15 bases separated the two germline ends. CDR3 coding DNA: TGTGCCAGCAGCTTAGTTACCGGGGCAGGGGATCAGCCCCAGCATTTT. This gives the protein CASSLVTGAGDQPQHF.

The V call is TRBV27, the J call TRBJ1-1; 8 bases agree with TRBD1. V lost 1 base to trimming and J lost 1 base; unmatched junction nucleotides: 5. The CDR3 loop spans 16 amino acids. In germline, CDR1 is MNHEY, CDR2 SMNVEV (reference sequence). The CDR3 DNA sequence: TGTGCCAGCAGTTTATATTCCGGGACAGGGAACACTGAAGCTTTCTTT. This gives the protein CASSLYSGTGNTEAFF.

CDR3 sequence reads: CASSVGSAETQYF. The CDR3 region has the DNA TGTGCCAGCAGCGTAGGGTCCGCGGAGACCCAGTACTTC. The chain employs TRBV9 and TRBJ2-5; D ambiguous. The CDR3 spans 13 residues. CDR1 and CDR2 (germline): SGDLS, YYNGEE. V lost 0 bases, J lost 5 bases, and 8 bases lay in between.

The sample holds a few counts of this clone. The chain combines TRBV7-8 with TRBJ2-1; 11 bases match TRBD2. CDR3 length: 16 amino acids. The V gene's germline CDR1 is SGHVS and CDR2 FQNEAQ. With 3 bases clipped from V and 1 base from J, the junction kept 2 bases outside the gene matches. The CDR3 here is CASSLTSGVSYNEQFF. The DNA of the CDR3 is TGTGCCAGCAGCTTGACTAGCGGGGTGTCCTACAATGAGCAGTTCTTC.

The V gene is TRBV9, the J gene TRBJ1-2, with D tentatively TRBD1 (5 bases). The ends were cut back, 3 bases at V and 6 bases at J, with 15 bases in the middle. Germline-derived CDR1 and CDR2 are SGDLS and YYNGEE. CDR3 length equals 14 residues. The CDR3 region has the DNA TGTGCCAGCAGCGCTAACTCCGGGGGGGATGGCTACACCTTC. Protein sequence: CASSANSGGDGYTF.

This chain joins TRBV4-3 and TRBJ1-5, with TRBD1 as a possible D gene (5 bases). Germline CDR1 reads LGHNA; CDR2 reads YSLEER. Trimming pared 0 bases from V and 7 bases from J, leaving 10 bases between. This CDR3 has 14 amino acids. The CDR3 DNA reads TGCGCCAGCAGCCAAGACAGGGCAGGGCAGCCCCAGCATTTT. Its translation is CASSQDRAGQPQHF.

V gene TRBV12-2 combines with J gene TRBJ1-2; the table's D call, TRBD1, has no DNA check behind it. TRBV12-2 is a pseudogene segment. This CDR3 has 16 amino acids. The CDR3 loop reads CASRLAWGVDRAFETF. DNA for the CDR3: TGTGCAAGTCGCTTAGCGTGGGGGGTGGACAGGGCCTTCGAGACCTTC.

The chain couples TRBV7-2 to TRBJ2-1; 13 nucleotides agree with TRBD2. V lost 7 bases, J lost 4 bases, and 7 bases stayed unmatched. The CDR3 spans 16 residues. The V gene's germline CDR1 is SGHTA and CDR2 FQGNSA. The CDR3: CASKFPGLAGYNEQFF. CDR3 bases: TGTGCCAGCAAATTCCCGGGACTAGCGGGGTACAATGAGCAGTTCTTC.

The chain carries TRBV5-4 and TRBJ2-1; TRBD1 aligns across 8 bases. Germline CDR1 and CDR2: SGHNT and YYREEE (reference sequence). CDR3 length equals 15 residues. V shed 5 bases, J shed 8 bases, and the junction held 12 bases outside the gene matches. CDR3 sequence reads: CASSPGRGPGYEQFF. CDR3 nucleotides: TGTGCCAGCAGTCCTGGCAGGGGGCCAGGGTATGAGCAGTTCTTC.

The V and J genes are TRBV5-4 and TRBJ2-3, with 12 bases that match TRBD2. Losses at the gene ends were 3 bases for V and 5 bases for J; bases not matched to a gene: 7. The germline CDR1 and CDR2 sequences are SGHNT and YYREEE (reference sequence). This CDR3 contains 16 residues. The CDR3: CASSYLAGGPQDTQYF. Here the CDR3 DNA reads TGTGCCAGCAGCTACCTAGCGGGAGGGCCGCAAGATACGCAGTATTTT.

The chain is built from TRBV27 and TRBJ2-1, with D possibly TRBD1 on 6 matching bases. Germline V lookup: CDR1 MNHEY, CDR2 SMNVEV (reference sequence). V was cut by 6 bases and J by 10 bases, with 19 bases left in between. The CDR3 has 14 residues. The CDR3 is CASRGAGVAGEQFF. As DNA, the CDR3 is TGTGCCAGCAGGGGTGCAGGGGTGGCTGGGGAGCAGTTCTTC.

This chain's CDR3 is CASSETRTSVGELFF. The CDR3 DNA follows: TGTGCCAGCAGTGAAACCCGGACTAGCGTCGGGGAGCTGTTTTTT. The gene calls are TRBV2 and TRBJ2-2; 9 nucleotides line up with TRBD2. The CDR3 spans 15 residues. Germline V gene sequence: CDR1 SNHLY, CDR2 FYNNEI. The J segment lost 7 bases and the V segment lost 2 bases, leaving 5 bases of the junction unmatched.

The chain has TRBV7-8 and TRBJ2-3; D is unresolved. CDR3 length: 16 amino acids. Germline CDR1 is SGHVS and CDR2 is FQNEAQ. V dropped 5 bases and J dropped 1 base, with 16 bases sitting between them. The CDR3 protein is CASSPVQTEGTDTQYF. The DNA of the CDR3 is TGTGCCAGCAGCCCAGTCCAGACCGAGGGCACAGATACGCAGTATTTT.

This clone was seen a few times. The J gene is TRBJ2-1, the V gene TRBV4-1; TRBD1 agrees at 7 bases. The germline V gene has CDR1 MGHRA and CDR2 YSYEKL. The V segment lost 1 base and the J segment 3 bases; nucleotides outside the gene matches: 0. This CDR3 has 14 amino acids. CDR3 loop: CASSQGDSYNEQFF. The DNA of the CDR3 is TGCGCCAGCAGCCAAGGGGACAGCTACAATGAGCAGTTCTTC.

V is TRBV9 and J is TRBJ2-1, with 11 bases identical to TRBD2. The germline V gene has CDR1 SGDLS and CDR2 YYNGEE. V shed 2 bases and J 4 bases; nucleotides not matched to a gene: 17. This CDR3 comprises 20 residues. In DNA form, the CDR3 reads TGTGCCAGCAGCGTGGGACAGGGAACTAGCGGGGGCCAGCGGTACAATGAGCAGTTCTTC. Protein: CASSVGQGTSGGQRYNEQFF. Together with reference TRBV9 and TRBJ2-1, the CDR3 gives the full variable domain: DSGVTQTPKHLITATGQRVTLRCSPRSGDLSVYWYQQSLDQGLQFLIQYYNGEERAKGNILERFSAQQFPDLHSELNLSSLELGDSALYFCASSVGQGTSGGQRYNEQFFGPGTRLTVL.